This TCR beta chain is from a study of shared clonotypes between healthy human individuals (dated by TCRdb to 2019 to 2021). General notes on the study: Three men and a couple of women, aged 18 to 49 years, made up the cohort. Each donor's leukapheresis produced roughly between roughly 0.85 and 10 billion PBMCs. To estimate repertoire size and how much clonotype sharing occurs between individuals, the study deeply sequenced the blood TCR repertoires of about 5 healthy adults. Libraries were prepared and TCR repertoires were sequenced by different laboratories using diverse techniques, in order to increase sequencing depth and limit assay-specific biases. Overall results and qualifications from the work: Based on pairwise subsampling, the degree of clonotype sharing among donors was expected to be affected by sequencing depth. Only blood was sampled, and tissue TCR repertoires likely differ from those in blood. The genetic and exposure-history diversity represented was limited by the small number of donors.

TCR CDR3 regions were amplified from genomic DNA by multiplex PCR using the deep immunoSEQ assay. Extracted genomic DNA from each cell subset was distributed evenly across all wells of several immunoSEQ 96-well plates, and each plate was treated as a replicate. For unsorted PBMC, about 0.3 ug genomic DNA, equal to approximately 30,000 T cell genomes, was loaded into each replicate PCR. Ten immunoSEQ deep assay plates were used to sequence the unsorted PBMC genomic DNA. Purified libraries were measured with a Qubit 3.0 fluorometer, size-checked on a Bioanalyzer 2100, and measured again with the KAPA Library Quantification kit. A separate single-read 150-cycle Illumina NextSeq 550 flow cell was used to sequence each immunoSEQ 96-well plate. On the study's bioinformatics: Because the immunoSEQ output included only junctional sequences and no quality scores, the filtering could not be the same as the filtering used for full-length reads. To assign V/J genes and CDR3, sequences were annotated against IMGT germline references using PyIR, a Python wrapper for IgBLAST v1.9. Reads with weak V/J assignments (E-value above 1e-6), missing CDR3, stop codons, out-of-frame junctions, or ambiguous translated residues were removed. V3J clonotypes were defined by identical inferred V gene, J gene, and CDR3 amino acid sequence. To compute the percentage overlap between repertoires, the number of shared unique clonotypes was divided by the size of the smaller repertoire. RTK rarefaction, the Chao1 estimator, and Recon v2.1 estimates of unobserved clonotypes were used to assess repertoire richness. TCRdb mirrors the immuneACCESS table, restricted to in-frame sequences. Some clones are absent from its copies; in checked studies, under half trace to an unresolved V gene, and the reason for the others is unknown. V and J calls and clone size are given by that table; D and trimming were obtained from the DNA. In all, the sample holds 450,000 to 500,000 clones, and around 80% of those were seen once. The biggest ten clones account for roughly 12% of the sample.

Donors were healthy HIV-negative adults with no recently reported acute infections or vaccinations. Every donor was a Caucasian adult living in Nashville, Tennessee, USA. For unsorted samples, tens of millions of PBMCs were counted and genomic DNA was extracted with the QIAamp DNA Blood Mini kit. Blood was collected by leukapheresis, and PBMCs were isolated by Ficoll-Histopaque density gradient centrifugation and then cryopreserved in liquid nitrogen vapor phase. On this clone: The antigen this receptor binds is unknown. Base qualities are not at hand, and no much larger clone is one base apart.

Sample: PBMCs. This TCR was recovered from a woman aged 40 to 55 in good health. Some clones in this sample may be carry-over from other donors' samples.

The CDR3 protein is CASSSSLAGVVYNEQFF. In nucleotides, the sequence is TGTGCCAGCAGCTCCAGTCTAGCGGGAGTAGTCTACAATGAGCAGTTCTTC. The chain was built from TRBV5-4 and TRBJ2-1; 10 bases in between match TRBD2. As encoded in the germline V gene (reference sequence), CDR1 is SGHNT while CDR2 is YYREEE. V is trimmed back by 3 bases and J by 3 bases, and the junction contains 9 bases that no gene match accounts for. Including the terminal cysteine and phenylalanine, the CDR3 comprises 17 residues. Solely the CDR3 DNA is kept, with 51 bases framed from the first base.